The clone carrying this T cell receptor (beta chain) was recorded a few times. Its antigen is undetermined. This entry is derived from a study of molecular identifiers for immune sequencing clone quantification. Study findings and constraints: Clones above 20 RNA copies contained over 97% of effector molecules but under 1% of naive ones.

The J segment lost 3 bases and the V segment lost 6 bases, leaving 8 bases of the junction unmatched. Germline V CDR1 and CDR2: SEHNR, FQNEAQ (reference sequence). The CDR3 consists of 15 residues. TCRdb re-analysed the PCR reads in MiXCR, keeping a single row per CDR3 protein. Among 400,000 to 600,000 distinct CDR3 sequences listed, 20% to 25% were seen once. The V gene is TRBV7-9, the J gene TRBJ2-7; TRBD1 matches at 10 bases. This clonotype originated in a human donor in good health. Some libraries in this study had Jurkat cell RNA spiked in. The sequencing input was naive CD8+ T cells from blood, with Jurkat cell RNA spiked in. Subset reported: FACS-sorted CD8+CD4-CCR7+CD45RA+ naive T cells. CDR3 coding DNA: TGTGCCAGCAGTCGGGGACAGGGGAAGGACTACGAGCAGTACTTC. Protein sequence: CASSRGQGKDYEQYF. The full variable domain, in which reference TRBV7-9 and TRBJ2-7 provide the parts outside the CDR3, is DTGVSQNPRHKITKRGQNVTFRCDPISEHNRLYWYRQTLGQGPEFLTYFQNEAQLEKSRLLSDRFSAERPKGSFSTLEIQRTEQGDSAMYLCASSRGQGKDYEQYFGPGTRLTVT.